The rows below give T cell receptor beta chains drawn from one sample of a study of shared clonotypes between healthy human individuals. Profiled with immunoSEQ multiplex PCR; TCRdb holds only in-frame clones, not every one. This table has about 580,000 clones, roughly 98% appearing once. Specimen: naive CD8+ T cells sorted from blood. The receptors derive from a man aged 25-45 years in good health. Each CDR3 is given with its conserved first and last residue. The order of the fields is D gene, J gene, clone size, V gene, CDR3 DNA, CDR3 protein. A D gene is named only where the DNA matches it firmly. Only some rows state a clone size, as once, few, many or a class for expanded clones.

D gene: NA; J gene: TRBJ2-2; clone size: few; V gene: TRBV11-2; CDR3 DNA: TGTGCCAGCAGCTTTCCCGGGGAGCTGTTTTTT; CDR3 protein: CASSFPGELFF
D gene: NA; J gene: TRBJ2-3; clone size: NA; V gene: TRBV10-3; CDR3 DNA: TGTGCCATCAGTGGGGGAAACACAGATACGCAGTATTTT; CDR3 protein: CAISGGNTDTQYF
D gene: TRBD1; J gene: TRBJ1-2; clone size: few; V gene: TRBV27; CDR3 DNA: TGTGCCAGCAGTCCCGGGACAGGTATTAGCTACACCTTC; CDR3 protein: CASSPGTGISYTF
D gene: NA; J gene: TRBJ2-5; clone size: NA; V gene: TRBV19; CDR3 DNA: TGTGCCAGTACCACGGGGGGCGAAGTTGAGACCCAGTACTTC; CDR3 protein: CASTTGGEVETQYF
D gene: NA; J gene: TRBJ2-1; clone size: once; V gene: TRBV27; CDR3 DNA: TGTGCCAGCAGTTTATCGATGTCGGGCAGCAGATACTACAATGAGCAGTTCTTC; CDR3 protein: CASSLSMSGSRYYNEQFF
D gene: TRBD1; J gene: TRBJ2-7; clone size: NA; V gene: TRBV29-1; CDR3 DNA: TGCAGCGTTGAAGCCAGGGACAGCACCTACGAGCAGTACTTC; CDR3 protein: CSVEARDSTYEQYF
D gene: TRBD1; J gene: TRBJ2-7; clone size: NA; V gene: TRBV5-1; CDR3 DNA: TGCGCCAGCAGCTACAGGGGGCCAGACGAGCAGTACTTC; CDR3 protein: CASSYRGPDEQYF
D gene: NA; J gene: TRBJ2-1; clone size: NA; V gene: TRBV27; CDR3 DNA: TGTGCCAGCTCCTTGGGAGGCGGGTACAATGAGCAGTTCTTC; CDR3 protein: CASSLGGGYNEQFF
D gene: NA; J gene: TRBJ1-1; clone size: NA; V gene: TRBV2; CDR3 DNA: TGTGCCAGCAGGCTCCCAGGGTACACTGAAGCTTTCTTT; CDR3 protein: CASRLPGYTEAFF
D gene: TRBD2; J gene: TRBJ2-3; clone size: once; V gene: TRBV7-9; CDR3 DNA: TGTGCCAGCAGCTCGACACAGCTAGCGGGAGAGTTACGAGATACGCAGTATTTT; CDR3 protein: CASSSTQLAGELRDTQYF
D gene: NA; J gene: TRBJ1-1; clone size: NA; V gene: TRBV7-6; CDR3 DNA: TGTGCCAGCAGCTTAGAATGGGGGGCGGACACTGAAGCTTTCTTT; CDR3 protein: CASSLEWGADTEAFF
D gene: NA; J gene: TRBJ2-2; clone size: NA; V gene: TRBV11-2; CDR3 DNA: TGTGCCAGCAGCCACGGTGGGGAGCTGTTTTTT; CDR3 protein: CASSHGGELFF
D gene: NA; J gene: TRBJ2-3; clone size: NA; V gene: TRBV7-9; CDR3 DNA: TGTGCCAGCAGCCCTCTGGGCGGGGTGCGAGATACGCAGTATTTT; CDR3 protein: CASSPLGGVRDTQYF
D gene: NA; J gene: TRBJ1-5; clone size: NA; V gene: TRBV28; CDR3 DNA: TGTGCCAGCAGTTTATTGAACAATCAGCCCCAGCATTTT; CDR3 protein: CASSLLNNQPQHF
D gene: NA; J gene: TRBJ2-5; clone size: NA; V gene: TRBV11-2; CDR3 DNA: TGTGCCAGCAGAATATCGACCTACAGGGAACAAGAGACCCAGTACTTC; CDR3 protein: CASRISTYREQETQYF
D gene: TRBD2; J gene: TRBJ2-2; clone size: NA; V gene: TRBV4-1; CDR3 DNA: TGCGCCAGCAGCCAAGAGACTAGCGGGAGGGCCCGGGAGCTGTTTTTT; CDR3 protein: CASSQETSGRARELFF
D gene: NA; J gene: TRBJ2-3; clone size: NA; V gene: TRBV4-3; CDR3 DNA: TGCGCCAGCAGCCAAGATTTCCGTCGAGGGACAGATACGCAGTATTTT; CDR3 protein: CASSQDFRRGTDTQYF
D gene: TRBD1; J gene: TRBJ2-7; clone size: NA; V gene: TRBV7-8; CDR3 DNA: TGTGCCAGCAGGCTACCTGACAGGGGTCACGAGCAGTACTTC; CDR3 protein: CASRLPDRGHEQYF
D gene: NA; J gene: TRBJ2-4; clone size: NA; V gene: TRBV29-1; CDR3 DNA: TGCAGCGTCCTCTCGAGACGGAACAAAAACATTCAGTACTTC; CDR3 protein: CSVLSRRNKNIQYF
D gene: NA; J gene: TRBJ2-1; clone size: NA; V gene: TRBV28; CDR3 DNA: TGTGCCAGCAGTTTCCTTAATGAGCAGTTCTTC; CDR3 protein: CASSFLNEQFF
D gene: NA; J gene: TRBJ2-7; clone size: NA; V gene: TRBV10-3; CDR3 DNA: TGTGCCATCAGTGAGCTGAAAGGACAGATTTCCTACGAGCAGTACTTC; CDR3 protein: CAISELKGQISYEQYF
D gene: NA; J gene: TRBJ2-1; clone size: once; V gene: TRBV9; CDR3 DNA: TGTGCCAGCAGCGTCCGAGGGTACAATGAGCAGTTCTTC; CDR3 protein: CASSVRGYNEQFF
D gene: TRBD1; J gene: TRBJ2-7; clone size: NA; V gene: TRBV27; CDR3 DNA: TGTGCCAGCAGTTTATCGGGGACAGGAGGATACGAGCAGTACTTC; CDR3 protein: CASSLSGTGGYEQYF
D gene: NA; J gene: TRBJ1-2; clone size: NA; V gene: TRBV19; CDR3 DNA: TGTGCCAGTAGTATTGCGGGTGGTGCTGGCTACACCTTC; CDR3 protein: CASSIAGGAGYTF
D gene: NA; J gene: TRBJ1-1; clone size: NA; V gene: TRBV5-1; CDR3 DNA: TGCGCCAGCAGCGTTGGGGCGCGGATCGCTGAAGCTTTCTTT; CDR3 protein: CASSVGARIAEAFF
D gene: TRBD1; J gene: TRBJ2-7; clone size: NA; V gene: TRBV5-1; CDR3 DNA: TGCGCCAGCAGCTCGGGACAGGGCCACGAGCAGTACTTC; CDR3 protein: CASSSGQGHEQYF
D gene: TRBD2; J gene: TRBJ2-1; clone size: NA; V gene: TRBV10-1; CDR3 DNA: TGCGCCAGCAGTAAACTAGCGGGAGCCCAATACAATGAGCAGTTCTTC; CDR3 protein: CASSKLAGAQYNEQFF
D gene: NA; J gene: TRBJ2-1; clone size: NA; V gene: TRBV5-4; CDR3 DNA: TGTGCCAGCAGCCCGGGACCAGACCCCCATGAGCAGTTCTTC; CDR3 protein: CASSPGPDPHEQFF
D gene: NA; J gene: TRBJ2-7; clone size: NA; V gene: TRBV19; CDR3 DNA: TGTGCCAGTAGTTTCCGATGGGGAGAGCAGTACTTC; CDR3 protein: CASSFRWGEQYF
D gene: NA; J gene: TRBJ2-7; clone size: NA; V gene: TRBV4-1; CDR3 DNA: TGCGCCAGCAGCCAAGATAAGGCGTACGAGCAGTACTTC; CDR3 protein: CASSQDKAYEQYF
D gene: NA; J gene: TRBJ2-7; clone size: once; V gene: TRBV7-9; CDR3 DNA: TGTGCCAGCAGCCCCCTCGGACAGTCTGGGCTTGGCGAGCAGTACTTC; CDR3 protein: CASSPLGQSGLGEQYF
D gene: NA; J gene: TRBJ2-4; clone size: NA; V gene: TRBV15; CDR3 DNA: TGTGCCACCAGTTCTAACCCCCTGGGGGGTTCAAAAAACATTCAGTACTTC; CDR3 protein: CATSSNPLGGSKNIQYF
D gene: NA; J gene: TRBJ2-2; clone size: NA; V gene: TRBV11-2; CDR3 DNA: TGTGCCAGCAGCTTAGATCTCGGGGGTACCGGGGAGCTGTTTTTT; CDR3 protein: CASSLDLGGTGELFF
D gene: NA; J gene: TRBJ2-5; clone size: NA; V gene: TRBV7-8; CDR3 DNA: TGTGCCAGCAGCCTAAATTTCGCAGACGAGACCCAGTACTTC; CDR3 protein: CASSLNFADETQYF
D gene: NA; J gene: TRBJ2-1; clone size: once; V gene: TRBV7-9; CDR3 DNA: TGTGCCAGCAGCTTAGGGTATCGCGGGGACGATGAGCAGTTCTTC; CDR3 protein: CASSLGYRGDDEQFF
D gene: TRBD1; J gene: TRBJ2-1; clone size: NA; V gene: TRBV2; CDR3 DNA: TGTGCCAGGGGGACAGGGGGGTACAATGAGCAGTTCTTC; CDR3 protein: CARGTGGYNEQFF
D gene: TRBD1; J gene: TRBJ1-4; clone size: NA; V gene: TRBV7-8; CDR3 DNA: TGTGCCAGCAGCCCCCGTGGGACAGGGGGCAGAACTAATGAAAAACTGTTTTTT; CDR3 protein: CASSPRGTGGRTNEKLFF
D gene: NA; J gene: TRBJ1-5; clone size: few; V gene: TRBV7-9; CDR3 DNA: TGTGCCAGCAGCTTAGCGTTGGCAGGGGATCAGCCCCAGCATTTT; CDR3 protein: CASSLALAGDQPQHF
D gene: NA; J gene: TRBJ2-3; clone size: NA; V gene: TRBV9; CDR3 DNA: TGTGCCAGCGGCGATACGCAGTATTTT; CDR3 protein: CASGDTQYF
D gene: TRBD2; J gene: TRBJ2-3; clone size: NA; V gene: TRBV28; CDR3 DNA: TGTGCCAGCAGTTTGGATGGGATATCCCCGCGGGAGAAAGTCAAAACGCAGTATTTT; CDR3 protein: CASSLDGISPREKVKTQYF
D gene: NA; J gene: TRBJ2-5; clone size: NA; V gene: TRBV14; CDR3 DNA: TGTGCCAGCAGCCCGTTGTGGGACGGCCAAGAGACCCAGTACTTC; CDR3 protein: CASSPLWDGQETQYF
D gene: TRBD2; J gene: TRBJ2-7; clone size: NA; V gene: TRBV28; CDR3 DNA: TGTGCCAGCACCCCTCGGAGCGGGAGTTCCTACGAGCAGTACTTC; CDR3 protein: CASTPRSGSSYEQYF
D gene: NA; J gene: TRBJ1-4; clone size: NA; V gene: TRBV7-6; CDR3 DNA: TGTGCCAGCAGCCGACCGAGAAGTCTTGGCGATGAAAAACTGTTTTTT; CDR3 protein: CASSRPRSLGDEKLFF
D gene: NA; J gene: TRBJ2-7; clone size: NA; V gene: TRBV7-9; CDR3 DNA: TGTGCCAGCAGCTTAGCGCTCTTCTACGAGCAGTACTTC; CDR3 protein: CASSLALFYEQYF
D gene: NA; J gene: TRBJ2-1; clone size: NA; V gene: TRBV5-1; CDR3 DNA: TGCGCCAGCAGCTTGGCCCTCTACAATGAGCAGTTCTTC; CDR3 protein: CASSLALYNEQFF
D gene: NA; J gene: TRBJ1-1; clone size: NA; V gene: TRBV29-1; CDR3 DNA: TGCAGCGTCGAAGGGGCGACAGGACAAAACACTGAAGCTTTCTTT; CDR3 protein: CSVEGATGQNTEAFF
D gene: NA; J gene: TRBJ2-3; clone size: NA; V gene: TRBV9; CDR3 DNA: TGTGCCAGCAGCGCCCTACCGGGCCTTCGCACAGATACGCAGTATTTT; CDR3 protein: CASSALPGLRTDTQYF
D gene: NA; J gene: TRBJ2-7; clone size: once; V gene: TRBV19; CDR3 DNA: TGTGCCAGTAGTAAAAGAGCCATCCCCTACGAGCAGTACTTC; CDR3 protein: CASSKRAIPYEQYF
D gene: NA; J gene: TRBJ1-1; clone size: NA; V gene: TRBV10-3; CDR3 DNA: TGTGCCATCTGGAGGAACACTGAAGCTTTCTTT; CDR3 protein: CAIWRNTEAFF
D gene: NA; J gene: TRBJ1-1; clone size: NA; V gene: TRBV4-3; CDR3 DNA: TGCGCCAGCAGCCAAGAATGGGGGGGCAACACTGAAGCTTTCTTT; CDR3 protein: CASSQEWGGNTEAFF
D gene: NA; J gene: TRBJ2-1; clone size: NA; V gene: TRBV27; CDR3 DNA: TGTGCCAGCAGTTTGGCACTCAACTACAATGAGCAGTTCTTC; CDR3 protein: CASSLALNYNEQFF
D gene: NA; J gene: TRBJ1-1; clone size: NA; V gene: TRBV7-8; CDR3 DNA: TGTGCCAGCAGCTTAGCGACGGGGATGAACACTGAAGCTTTCTTT; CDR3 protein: CASSLATGMNTEAFF
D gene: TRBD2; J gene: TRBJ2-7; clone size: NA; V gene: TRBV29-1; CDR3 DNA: TGCAGCGTTTCTAGCGGGACAACCTACGAGCAGTACTTC; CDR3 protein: CSVSSGTTYEQYF
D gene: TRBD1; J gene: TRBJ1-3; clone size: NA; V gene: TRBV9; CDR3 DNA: TGTGCCAGCAGCGTAGAAGGGGGCTCACCGGACACCATATATTTT; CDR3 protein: CASSVEGGSPDTIYF
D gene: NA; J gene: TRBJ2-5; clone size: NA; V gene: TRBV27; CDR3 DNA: TGTGCCAGCAGTCACCCGAACAACCTATTAGAGACCCAGTACTTC; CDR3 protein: CASSHPNNLLETQYF